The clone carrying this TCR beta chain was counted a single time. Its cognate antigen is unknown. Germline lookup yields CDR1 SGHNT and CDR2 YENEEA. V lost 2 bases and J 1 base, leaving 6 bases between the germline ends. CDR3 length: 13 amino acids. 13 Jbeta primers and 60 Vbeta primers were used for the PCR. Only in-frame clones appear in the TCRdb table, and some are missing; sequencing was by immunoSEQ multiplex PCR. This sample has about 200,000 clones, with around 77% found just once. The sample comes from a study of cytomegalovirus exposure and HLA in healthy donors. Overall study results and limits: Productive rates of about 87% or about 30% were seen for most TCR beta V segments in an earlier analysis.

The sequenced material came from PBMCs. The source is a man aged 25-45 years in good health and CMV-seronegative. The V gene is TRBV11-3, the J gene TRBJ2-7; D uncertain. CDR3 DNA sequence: TGTGCCAGCAGCTTAACTGATTCCTACGAGCAGTACTTC. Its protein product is CASSLTDSYEQYF.